Listed below are T cell receptor beta chains from one sample, sequenced in a study of vaccination effects on CD4 cells after COVID-19. Their recognized antigens are unknown. Method: immunoSEQ multiplex PCR; TCRdb's copy keeps in-frame clones and lacks some. The top ten clones hold approximately 5.6% of a sample with tens of thousands of clones, 65% to 75% of them seen once. Sequencing used CD4+ T cells from PBMCs cultured without peptide, obtained after COVID-19 vaccination. These receptors all stem from a human donor who had a prior SARS-CoV-2 infection. Both conserved end residues are trimmed from each CDR3.

cdr3_length | v_call | cdr3_aa
12 | TRBV5-1 | ASSLERGRDGYT
11 | TRBV28 | ASSRGPASGGF
14 | TRBV11-2 | ASSARLAGTSYEQY
11 | TRBV21-1 | ASSKGMFLGYT
11 | TRBV6-2/TRBV6-3 | ASSLPGATEAF
13 | TRBV5-1 | ASRLGPRGTDTQY
14 | TRBV6-1 | ASSVQEGPLNTEAF
15 | TRBV5-1 | ASSLEARGGRSDGYT
11 | TRBV3-1/TRBV3-2 | ASSRGPRAEAF
12 | TRBV5-1 | ASSLFADNSPLH
12 | TRBV18 | ASSAGTGAYEQY
12 | TRBV5-5 | ASSFSGRDNEQF
13 | TRBV5-1 | ASSFDTGGWGEAF
12 | TRBV11-2 | ASSSGPFQETQY
13 | TRBV7-3 | ASSLSGGGNEKLF
11 | TRBV6-1 | ASSEAAESEAF
11 | TRBV7-3 | ASSSQPDTKQF
11 | TRBV29-1 | SVAFRGNYGYT
14 | TRBV7-3 | ASSLMPLAGGDEQF
14 | TRBV9 | ASSAHGGASGDTQY
14 | TRBV4-1 | ASSQDHGAGGDTQY
12 | TRBV6-2/TRBV6-3 | ASSGRLSTDTQY
11 | TRBV29-1 | SVETGGNQPQH
12 | TRBV5-4 | ASSVPGSSYEQY
11 | TRBV6-5 | ASSPKVELAQY
14 | TRBV4-2 | ASSQDSELPTDTQY
13 | TRBV13 | ASSPPGLGTDTQY
11 | TRBV2 | ASIPMGKTEAF
13 | TRBV7-3 | ASRRLVRASYEQY
11 | TRBV18 | ASSIVVGEKLF
12 | TRBV2 | ASSEDSIAETQY
15 | TRBV19 | ASSIIRGGWGTGELF
15 | TRBV6-2/TRBV6-3 | ASSSFGLAGITDTQY
13 | TRBV5-1 | ASSSRQGQQETQY
11 | TRBV11-3 | ASSLGDTGELF
13 | TRBV28 | ASSLAGAKHNEQF
10 | TRBV2 | ASTWGPGELF
15 | TRBV6-2/TRBV6-3 | ASSRPDGVSGANVLT
13 | TRBV24-1 | ATSDFTAGVSGQF